This entry concerns a single T cell receptor (beta chain). Its antigen is as yet unknown. Additional DNA sequences in this sample encode the identical CDR3. Genomic DNA from each subset was divided evenly over several immunoSEQ plates. Produced via immunoSEQ multiplex PCR; TCRdb's table is partial and in-frame only. The sample contains hundreds of thousands of clones, approximately 96% of which appear only once. V dropped 3 bases and J dropped 3 bases, with 6 bases sitting between them. Germline V CDR1 and CDR2: SGHDT, YYEEEE. CDR3 length: 12 residues. These data come from a study of shared clonotypes between healthy human individuals. Turning to the study itself: Each donor had three CD4 naive, three CD4 memory, two CD8 naive and one CD8 memory plate.

Study findings and constraints: In a handful of donors, about 5% of naive CD4 clonotypes appeared in common. As a rule, naive subsets had a larger estimated richness than memory subsets.

CD45RO-negative CD8 cells positively selected for CCR7 made up the naive population, which excluded terminally differentiated effector memory CD45RA+ cells. Sequences were obtained from naive CD8+ T cells sorted from blood. The V call is TRBV5-6, the J call TRBJ1-1; no firm D call. This sequence originates from a woman in her thirties in good health. The CDR3 sequence is CASSWGDTEAFF. For the CDR3, the DNA is TGTGCCAGCAGCTGGGGTGACACTGAAGCTTTCTTT.